This T cell receptor beta chain is from a study of T cells in tuberculosis. Latent tuberculosis screening used tuberculin skin test and IGRA at entry. General study findings and limits: Smaller distances to GMM-specific TCRs suggested their expansion in active tuberculosis.

CDR3 length equals 16 residues. Germline V lookup: CDR1 MGHRA, CDR2 YSYEKL. V dropped 4 bases and J dropped 3 bases, with 15 bases sitting between them. TCRdb's copy holds only in-frame clones and misses some; the assay was immunoSEQ multiplex PCR. Of tens of thousands of clones listed, over 90% are singletons. Points on this clone: Antigen unknown.

This sequence was found in a donor between 10 and 35 years old with latent tuberculosis or without tuberculosis infection. The J gene is TRBJ1-4, the V gene TRBV4-1, with D possibly matching TRBD1 (6 bases). The sequencing sample was made of PBMCs. The CDR3 DNA is TGCGCCAGCAGCCTTTACAGGGATCCGCCTAATGAAAAACTGTTTTTT. Its translation is CASSLYRDPPNEKLFF.